This entry is about one T cell receptor beta chain. CDR1 is SGHKS and CDR2 is YYEKEE in the germline V gene (reference sequence). The CDR3 sequence is 17 residues long. V lost 2 bases and J lost 4, with 16 bases in between. TCRdb called the RT-PCR reads again in MiXCR, with one record for every CDR3 protein. This sample yields some 160,000 distinct CDR3 sequences, of which about a quarter are seen a single time; 20% to 30% belongs to the top ten. This specimen belongs to a study of patients and donors after allogeneic stem cell transplantation. V gene TRBV5-5 combines with J gene TRBJ1-6; maybe TRBD1 (5 bases). The sequencing input was blood, either unsorted or a sorted T cell fraction (not recorded which). The clonotype comes from a human donor who was either an allogeneic HSCT recipient or a stem cell or donor lymphocyte infusion donor (not recorded which). It is not recorded whose cells these are; they may come from a transplant donor. The CDR3 reads CASSFSGPTGYNSPLHF. The CDR3 coding sequence is TGTGCCAGCAGCTTTTCAGGGCCGACGGGGTATAATTCACCCCTCCACTTT.